This TCR beta chain was sequenced for a study of T cells in Graves' hyperthyroidism and ophthalmopathy. In its sample, this clonotype was seen many times. Germline CDR1 SGHVS, CDR2 FNYEAQ. The CDR3 loop spans 16 amino acids. V was pared by 5 bases and J by 2 bases, with 16 bases between. RNA transcripts yielded amplified TCR beta CDR3 regions. When the TCR CDR3 underwent first-round RT-PCR, the HTBI primer set was used. TCRdb passed the multiplex PCR reads through MiXCR, listing each CDR3 protein once. The repertoire consists of around 250,000 distinct CDR3 sequences, with about 14% occurring once and the leading ten covering about an eighth.

The clonotype was recovered from a woman aged 40-49 years with Graves' hyperthyroidism that later progressed to Graves' ophthalmopathy. This sequence joins TRBV7-6 and TRBJ2-1; possible D gene TRBD2, 6 bases. The sample was blood. CDR3 residues: CASSLHTGVTYNEQFF. Here the CDR3 DNA reads TGTGCCAGCAGCCTACACACGGGAGTTACCTACAATGAGCAGTTCTTC.